Below, 15 T cell receptor beta chains from the same sample are listed, as sequenced in a study of metastatic and nonmetastatic thyroid tumors. Thyroid surgery was preceded by no treatment in any patient. TCRdb re-called the PCR reads through MiXCR. The table shows 20,000 to 25,000 clones, with around 15% occurring only once. The sample taken for sequencing was blood. All receptors derive from a female donor with papillary thyroid cancer or a benign thyroid nodule (not recorded which). Some clones in this sample may be carry-over from other donors' samples.

This clone has a count of ten or more. In DNA form, the CDR3 reads TGCGCCAGCAGCTTGGCGGGGGCGGGAGCAGCACCATACAATGAGCAGTTCTTC. Protein sequence: CASSLAGAGAAPYNEQFF. The rearrangement uses TRBV5-1 and TRBJ2-1; D may be TRBD2 (7 bases). The germline V and J ends were trimmed by 0 bases and 4 bases, with 20 bases remaining between them. This CDR3 comprises 18 residues. The germline V gene has CDR1 SGHRS and CDR2 YFSETQ.

This clone was counted ten times or more. The chain is built from TRBV7-2 and TRBJ2-1; a weak D match, TRBD2 (6 bases). Germline lookup yields CDR1 SGHTA and CDR2 FQGNSA. The V gene lost 3 bases and the J gene lost 9 bases, with 15 bases spanning the gap. This CDR3 is 14 amino acids long. As DNA, the CDR3 is TGTGCCAGCAGCTTGATGGGGACGGGAGCTGAGCAGTTCTTC. Amino acid sequence: CASSLMGTGAEQFF.

This clone appeared once. This chain connects TRBV20-1 to TRBJ1-2, with D perhaps TRBD1 (6 bases). CDR1 and CDR2 from the germline V gene are DFQATT and SNEGSKA (reference sequence). V dropped 4 bases and J dropped 5 bases, with 17 bases sitting between them. CDR3 length: 14 residues. CDR3 nucleotides: TGCAGTGCTAACACACGGGACACCGTTTATGGCTACACCTTC. Its protein is CSANTRDTVYGYTF.

This clone was picked up a small number of times. V usage is TRBV2 and J usage is TRBJ2-7, with D possibly called TRBD1 or TRBD2 (5 bases each). Trimming took 8 bases from V and 3 from J, leaving 11 bases between them. This CDR3 region has 12 residues. Germline-derived CDR1 and CDR2 are SNHLY and FYNNEI. The CDR3 sequence is CASWDGYYEQYF. CDR3 DNA sequence: TGTGCCAGCTGGGACGGCTACTACGAGCAGTACTTC.

Notes on this clone: One end of the junction varies from germline; a read error may be responsible. The chain joins TRBV15 to TRBJ2-7; tentative D call: TRBD2 (6 bases). CDR1 LNHNV and CDR2 YYDKDF come from the germline V gene (reference sequence). This CDR3 spans 16 amino acids. CDR3 sequence reads: CATSLRWGVSSYEQYF. DNA of the CDR3: TGCGCCACCAGCCTCAGATGGGGGGTGAGCTCCTACGAGCAGTACTTC.

The sample holds many counts of this clone. The missing conserved phenylalanine or tryptophan at the end of this CDR3 makes a read error likely. It is unclear where the CDR3 begins or ends on the DNA, so no DNA is shown, and the CDR3 is as TCRdb lists it. This chain joins TRBV2 and TRBJ2-7; TRBD2, the D gene given by the table, was not confirmed from the DNA. In germline, CDR1 is SNHLY, CDR2 FYNNEI. The CDR3 adds up to 15 amino acids, both ends counted. The CDR3 sequence: CASSENPGTSGSVLL.

The V and J genes are TRBV5-1 and TRBJ2-7; D is unresolved. The germline V gene has CDR1 SGHRS and CDR2 YFSETQ. V was cut by 4 bases and J by 2 bases, with 10 bases left in between. This CDR3 has 13 amino acids. The CDR3 is CASSPDGAYEQYF. The DNA of the CDR3 is TGCGCCAGCAGCCCTGACGGCGCCTACGAGCAGTACTTC.

This clone was detected ten times or more. The gene calls are TRBV28 and TRBJ2-1; TRBD2 matches at 7 bases. Unmatched junction bases numbered 9, after V lost 3 bases and J lost 13 bases. The CDR3 is 13 amino acids. Germline V gene lookup returns CDR1 MDHEN and CDR2 SYDVKM. Here the CDR3 reads CASSFGGLSPQFF. The CDR3 region has the DNA TGTGCCAGCAGTTTCGGGGGGTTGTCTCCACAGTTCTTC.

This clone was seen many times. A much larger clone differs from this one at a single base, so this may be a read error. Other DNA sequences within the sample encode an identical CDR3. The V gene is TRBV12-3 or TRBV12-4, the J gene TRBJ1-2, with D possibly TRBD1 on 5 matching bases. The CDR3 runs to 15 residues. V gave up 2 bases and J gave up 8 bases, with 18 bases separating them. This chain's CDR3 is CASSLMPGGASGYTF. The DNA of the CDR3 is TGTGCCAGCAGTTTAATGCCGGGAGGGGCGTCGGGCTACACCTTC.

This clone has ten or more counts. The chain has TRBV4-1 and TRBJ1-1, with D unresolved. Trimming shortened V by 3 bases and J by 3 bases, and 5 bases separated the two germline ends. Per germline, CDR1 MGHRA and CDR2 YSYEKL. This CDR3 spans 12 amino acids. The DNA for the CDR3 is TGCGCCAGCAGCCAGAGGGACACTGAAGCTTTCTTT. The encoded protein is CASSQRDTEAFF.

This clone was seen ten or more times. The chain combines TRBV18 with TRBJ2-1, with 13 positions matching TRBD2. The CDR3 loop spans 19 amino acids. V gave up 5 bases and J gave up 7 bases; unmatched junction bases: 17. Germline-derived CDR1 and CDR2 are KGHSH and LQKENI. The DNA for the CDR3 is TGTGCCAGCTCAGCAGACAGGATTTGGACTAGCGGGAGTGGAAATGAGCAGTTCTTC. It is translated as CASSADRIWTSGSGNEQFF.

The table lists this clone with many counts. This may be a read error: a much more frequent sequence differs by one nucleotide. The CDR3 does not close with the conserved phenylalanine or tryptophan, likely indicating a read error. The rearrangement links TRBV19 to TRBJ2-2; the D gene is possibly TRBD1 (6 bases). The CDR3 is 13 residues long. Per germline, CDR1 LNHDA and CDR2 SQIVND (reference sequence). Between the trimmed V and J ends, which lost 10 bases and 5 bases, there was a span of 14 bases. CDR3 nucleotides: TGTGCCATTTCGACAGGCCTAACCGGGGAGCTGTTTTCT. This sequence encodes CAISTGLTGELFS.

This clone has more than one count but fewer than ten. The chain has TRBV2 and TRBJ2-5; TRBD1 aligns across 7 bases. The V gene's germline CDR1 is SNHLY and CDR2 FYNNEI. This CDR3 spans 14 amino acids. J gave up 4 bases and V 4 bases, and 6 bases lay outside the gene matches. As DNA, the CDR3 is TGTGCCAGCAGTGGGACAGGTGGAGGAGAGACCCAGTACTTC. Its protein product is CASSGTGGGETQYF.

The V gene is TRBV30, the J gene TRBJ2-2; 8 bases line up with TRBD1. Germline values: CDR1 GTSNPN, CDR2 SVGIG (reference sequence). Unmatched junction bases numbered 7, after V lost 5 bases and J lost 8 bases. CDR3 size: 13 residues. CDR3 loop: CAWGDRGKGELFF. CDR3 bases: TGTGCCTGGGGAGACAGGGGAAAAGGGGAGCTGTTTTTT. Supplemented by reference TRBV30 and TRBJ2-2, the full variable domain reads SQTIHQWPATLVQPVGSPLSLECTVEGTSNPNLYWYRQAAGRGLQLLFYSVGIGQISSEVPQNLSASRPQDRQFILSSKKLLLSDSGFYLCAWGDRGKGELFFGEGSRLTVL.

In this sample, this clone turned up many times. The chain carries TRBV28 and TRBJ2-2; D may be TRBD1 (6 bases). Germline V gives CDR1 MDHEN, CDR2 SYDVKM. V was shortened by 3 bases and J by 8 bases, with 19 bases between the two germline ends. This CDR3 has 16 amino acids. The CDR3 spells CASSFFFFRGAGELFF. In DNA, the CDR3 is TGTGCCAGCAGTTTTTTTTTCTTCAGGGGAGCGGGGGAGCTGTTTTTT.